This T cell receptor (beta chain) stems from a study of T cells after yellow fever vaccination (dated by TCRdb to about 2019). Regarding the complete study: The SMART-Seq v4 Ultra Low Input RNA kit was used to prepare libraries from fractions with low cell numbers. Blood was drawn at multiple timepoints before and after primary and secondary immunization, with bulk PBMC replicates and cell subsets isolated. Two healthy male donors, one aged 18 to 29 and one aged 30 to 40 years, made up the cohort. Bulk TCR alpha and beta repertoires were sequenced longitudinally to track T-cell clones before and after primary and booster YFV17D yellow fever vaccination. What the work shows at the level of the full study, not this receptor alone: A small fraction of clonotypes appeared in both the CD4 and CD8 compartments, likely as a result of convergent recombination. Because the study included only a couple of donors, the extent to which the findings can be generalized is limited. Because abundant contaminating clonotypes from the bulk population could be contained in FACS-sorted repertoires, computational filtering was required. The secondary T-cell response was weaker than the primary response but faster, peaking on day 5 instead of day 15. Most clones expanded after primary vaccination (96% of CD4 and 80% to 90% of CD8) were re-detected after the booster, suggesting that broad memory maintenance occurred.

The instrument was an Illumina NovaSeq 6000. TCR cDNA was synthesized by 5'RACE template switching, through which a universal primer site and unique molecular identifiers were introduced. Priming for cDNA synthesis came from both the TCR alpha and TCR beta constant segments. Libraries were amplified in two PCR steps, with sample barcodes and sequencing adapters added in the second step. Sequencing of libraries was done on Illumina HiSeq 2500 (2x100 bp) or NovaSeq (2x150 bp). The study's own analysis went as follows. MIGEC was used to demultiplex reads and collapse the reads into UMI consensus sequences, and MiXCR was used for V(D)J alignment. Clonotypes responding to the vaccine were identified with edgeR on replicate PBMC samples, with the criteria of FDR below 0.01 and a log2 fold change above 5 up to day 15. Each bulk clonotype was labeled CD4 or CD8 based on which sequenced repertoire, CD4 or CD8, contained the clonotype at higher abundance. TCRdb reprocessed the public reads (quality trimming at Q25 with fastp, clone calling with MiXCR) and kept in-frame beta chains. Every distinct CDR3 protein forms one entry, paired with its most common genes and DNA. The V and J calls and clone size come from TCRdb's table, not from the authors' own analysis. Across this sample there are 300,000 to 350,000 distinct CDR3 sequences, with about 4% seen only once. The ten biggest clones cover around 24% of the sample.

Looking up the germline V gene yields CDR1 SGDLS and CDR2 YYNGEE. Relative to germline, V is 4 bases shorter and J is 7 bases shorter, with 18 bases between their ends. Reading from cysteine to phenylalanine, the CDR3 counts 15 amino acids. The kept DNA is CDR3 alone, 45 bases in frame from the first base. This specimen's treatment or condition label, interpreted: live attenuated yellow fever vaccine strain. At every blood-draw timepoint, two biological replicates of bulk PBMCs were collected. PBMCs were isolated from peripheral blood using a standard Ficoll-Paque protocol. RNA was extracted with TriZol from bulk PBMCs, CD4 and CD8 fractions, and dextramer-positive and dextramer-negative fractions. In this sample, this clonotype turned up many times. What antigen it recognizes has not been identified. Nothing much larger sits one base from this clone, and base qualities are not available.

The sequencing here drew on PBMCs, taken 5 days after the yellow fever booster vaccination. The chain was built from TRBV9 and TRBJ2-1, with TRBD2 perhaps the D gene, on 6 matching bases. The clonotype was recovered from a man between 18 and 29 years old who received the YFV17D yellow fever vaccine. The nucleotide sequence reads TGTGCCAGCAGCCCAAAGCGGGCGTGGGGGAATGAGCAGTTCTTC. This codes for CASSPKRAWGNEQFF.